Listed below are T cell receptor beta chains from one sample, sequenced in a study of cytomegalovirus exposure and HLA in healthy donors. Sequencing used immunoSEQ multiplex PCR; TCRdb keeps in-frame clones, though not all of them. The table records approximately 170,000 clones, approximately 80% of them present only once. The sequencing input was PBMCs. Receptors originate from a woman aged 40 to 55 in good health and CMV-seropositive. CDR3s leave out the opening cysteine and the closing phenylalanine or tryptophan. A D gene is named only where the DNA matches it firmly.

cdr3_aa: ASRGSGETQY; d_call: NA; v_call: TRBV11-2; j_call: TRBJ2-5
cdr3_aa: ASSLRENTEAF; d_call: NA; v_call: TRBV27; j_call: TRBJ1-1
cdr3_aa: ASSATGTPKETQY; d_call: NA; v_call: TRBV10-3; j_call: TRBJ2-5
cdr3_aa: SVFPLGGNYGYT; d_call: NA; v_call: TRBV29-1; j_call: TRBJ1-2
cdr3_aa: ASSLDRAATNEKLF; d_call: NA; v_call: TRBV5-1; j_call: TRBJ1-4
cdr3_aa: ASTVFPRDRTSEAF; d_call: TRBD1; v_call: TRBV19; j_call: TRBJ1-1
cdr3_aa: ASRRQGKETQY; d_call: NA; v_call: TRBV6-5; j_call: TRBJ2-5
cdr3_aa: ASSARNQGGYT; d_call: NA; v_call: TRBV19; j_call: TRBJ1-2
cdr3_aa: ASSRGQGEMNEQF; d_call: TRBD1; v_call: TRBV4-2; j_call: TRBJ2-1
cdr3_aa: ASSPAWSLGEQF; d_call: NA; v_call: TRBV5-4; j_call: TRBJ2-1
cdr3_aa: ASSLRQDHTDTQY; d_call: NA; v_call: TRBV7-2; j_call: TRBJ2-3
cdr3_aa: ASSLAGAGGSEQY; d_call: TRBD2; v_call: TRBV5-6; j_call: TRBJ2-7
cdr3_aa: ASSQDEWGTGKNEQF; d_call: NA; v_call: TRBV4-2; j_call: TRBJ2-1
cdr3_aa: ATSRDMYQETQY; d_call: NA; v_call: TRBV15; j_call: TRBJ2-5
cdr3_aa: ASSQDSAGGPEQF; d_call: TRBD2; v_call: TRBV4-1; j_call: TRBJ2-1
cdr3_aa: ASSSRDRGGETQY; d_call: TRBD1; v_call: TRBV28; j_call: TRBJ2-5
cdr3_aa: ASSLGGVSYNEQF; d_call: NA; v_call: TRBV7-2; j_call: TRBJ2-1
cdr3_aa: ASSKTGTGGTEAF; d_call: TRBD1; v_call: TRBV11-2; j_call: TRBJ1-1
cdr3_aa: ASRASGTDTQY; d_call: NA; v_call: TRBV6-5; j_call: TRBJ2-3
cdr3_aa: ASNRQGNTGELF; d_call: TRBD1; v_call: TRBV11-2; j_call: TRBJ2-2
cdr3_aa: ASSDTAAEAF; d_call: NA; v_call: TRBV6-1; j_call: TRBJ1-1
cdr3_aa: ASSSGGTGELF; d_call: TRBD2; v_call: TRBV5-1; j_call: TRBJ2-2
cdr3_aa: ASREDRGAEGYT; d_call: TRBD1; v_call: TRBV6-1; j_call: TRBJ1-2
cdr3_aa: AISEGGWGYT; d_call: NA; v_call: TRBV10-3; j_call: TRBJ1-2
cdr3_aa: ASSFRGDSTDTQY; d_call: NA; v_call: TRBV7-3; j_call: TRBJ2-3
cdr3_aa: ASSWTSGGFQETQY; d_call: TRBD2; v_call: TRBV5-6; j_call: TRBJ2-5
cdr3_aa: ASSLEVLSVYGYT; d_call: NA; v_call: TRBV5-8; j_call: TRBJ1-2
cdr3_aa: ASSYTGGYSYEQY; d_call: TRBD1; v_call: TRBV6-5; j_call: TRBJ2-7
cdr3_aa: ASSLGTNSETQY; d_call: NA; v_call: TRBV5-1; j_call: TRBJ2-5
cdr3_aa: ASSQGQVEELF; d_call: NA; v_call: TRBV4-1; j_call: TRBJ2-2
cdr3_aa: ASSLAANTEAF; d_call: NA; v_call: TRBV27; j_call: TRBJ1-1
cdr3_aa: ASSYQGASRHEQY; d_call: TRBD1; v_call: TRBV6-5; j_call: TRBJ2-7
cdr3_aa: ASSVGGGISGNTIY; d_call: NA; v_call: TRBV13; j_call: TRBJ1-3
cdr3_aa: ASRANTGVWNTGELF; d_call: TRBD1; v_call: TRBV7-3; j_call: TRBJ2-2
cdr3_aa: ASSLQGATDTQY; d_call: NA; v_call: TRBV5-6; j_call: TRBJ2-3
cdr3_aa: ASSLEWDRAYEQY; d_call: TRBD1; v_call: TRBV7-2; j_call: TRBJ2-7
cdr3_aa: ASSWDRGAASEKLF; d_call: TRBD1; v_call: TRBV2; j_call: TRBJ1-4
cdr3_aa: ASSLHGTGQETQY; d_call: TRBD1; v_call: TRBV5-1; j_call: TRBJ2-5
cdr3_aa: AISTGGGEKLF; d_call: TRBD1; v_call: TRBV10-3; j_call: TRBJ1-4
cdr3_aa: ASSKTGGAVHEQF; d_call: TRBD1; v_call: TRBV28; j_call: TRBJ2-1
cdr3_aa: AWRGTRLLDGYT; d_call: NA; v_call: TRBV30; j_call: TRBJ1-2
cdr3_aa: ASSKKEDLGNQPQH; d_call: NA; v_call: TRBV21-1; j_call: TRBJ1-5
cdr3_aa: ASSAGQVYGYT; d_call: TRBD1; v_call: TRBV2; j_call: TRBJ1-2
cdr3_aa: ASSLAQGGELF; d_call: NA; v_call: TRBV11-3; j_call: TRBJ2-2
cdr3_aa: ASTPAGRNYGYT; d_call: NA; v_call: TRBV6-6; j_call: TRBJ1-2
cdr3_aa: ASSEPGQGIRGVGTQY; d_call: TRBD1; v_call: TRBV19; j_call: TRBJ2-3
cdr3_aa: ASSQGQGAYEQY; d_call: TRBD1; v_call: TRBV4-2; j_call: NA
cdr3_aa: ASSYYLTGRETQY; d_call: NA; v_call: TRBV6-6; j_call: TRBJ2-5
cdr3_aa: ASSPDRIGNSPLH; d_call: TRBD1; v_call: TRBV18; j_call: TRBJ1-6
cdr3_aa: ASSSQTGWNTEAF; d_call: TRBD1; v_call: TRBV5-4; j_call: TRBJ1-1
cdr3_aa: ASSQDVIHRGSPEETQY; d_call: TRBD1; v_call: TRBV4-2; j_call: TRBJ2-5
cdr3_aa: ASSLEARQGATQY; d_call: TRBD1; v_call: TRBV5-1; j_call: TRBJ2-5
cdr3_aa: ASSDRPNTEAF; d_call: NA; v_call: TRBV19; j_call: TRBJ1-1
cdr3_aa: ASSLSELDGYT; d_call: NA; v_call: TRBV5-4; j_call: TRBJ1-2
cdr3_aa: ASSVDGTDGNTIY; d_call: TRBD1; v_call: TRBV9; j_call: TRBJ1-3
cdr3_aa: ASGGHFTGELF; d_call: NA; v_call: TRBV25-1; j_call: TRBJ2-2
cdr3_aa: ASSLEEVATSSGNTIY; d_call: NA; v_call: TRBV7-6; j_call: TRBJ1-3